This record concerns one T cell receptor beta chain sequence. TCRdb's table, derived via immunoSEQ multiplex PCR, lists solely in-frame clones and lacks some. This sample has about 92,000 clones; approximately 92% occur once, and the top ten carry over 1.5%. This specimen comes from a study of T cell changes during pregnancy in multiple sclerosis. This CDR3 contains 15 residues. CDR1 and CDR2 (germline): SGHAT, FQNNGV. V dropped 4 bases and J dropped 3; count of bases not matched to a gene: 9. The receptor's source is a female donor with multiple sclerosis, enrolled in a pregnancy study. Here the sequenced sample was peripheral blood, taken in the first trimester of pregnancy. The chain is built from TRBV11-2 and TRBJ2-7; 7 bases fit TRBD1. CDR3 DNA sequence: TGTGCCAGCAGCTCCCTTCGGGACAGAAACTACGAGCAGTACTTC. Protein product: CASSSLRDRNYEQYF.